Listed here is a single T cell receptor beta chain. This sample was taken from a study of T cell responses to AZD1222 COVID-19 vaccine. The V segment lost 5 bases and the J segment 8 bases; nucleotides outside the gene matches: 7. The CDR3 loop spans 13 amino acids. Germline CDR1 reads MNHEY; CDR2 reads SMNVEV (reference sequence). Some clones are missing from TCRdb's copy, which holds only in-frame ones; the method was immunoSEQ multiplex PCR. The table lists 80,000 or so clones, over 60% of them singletons, with 25% to 30% in the top ten. The sequencing used peripheral blood, collected 28 days after the second dose of the MenACWY control vaccine. This sequence joins TRBV27 and TRBJ2-7, with 9 bases lining up with TRBD2. The source is an adult who received the MenACWY meningococcal vaccine as a control. In nucleotides, the CDR3 is TGTGCCAGCAGTAAGGGGCGGGGGGGCAAGCAGTACTTC. Residues: CASSKGRGGKQYF.